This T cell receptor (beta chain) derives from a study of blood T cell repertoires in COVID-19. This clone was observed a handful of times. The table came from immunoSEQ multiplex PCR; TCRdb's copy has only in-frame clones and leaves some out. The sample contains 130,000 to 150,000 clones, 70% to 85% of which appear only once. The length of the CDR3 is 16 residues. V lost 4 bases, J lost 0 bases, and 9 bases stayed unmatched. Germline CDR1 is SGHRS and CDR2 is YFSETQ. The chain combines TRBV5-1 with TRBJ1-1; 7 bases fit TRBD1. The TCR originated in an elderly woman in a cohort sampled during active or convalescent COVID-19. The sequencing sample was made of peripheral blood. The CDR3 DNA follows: TGCGCCAGCAGCGGTAGGACAGGAGCCATGAACACTGAAGCTTTCTTT. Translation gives CASSGRTGAMNTEAFF. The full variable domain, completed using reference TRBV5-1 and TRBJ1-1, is KAGVTQTPRYLIKTRGQQVTLSCSPISGHRSVSWYQQTPGQGLQFLFEYFSETQRNKGNFPGRFSGRQFSNSRSEMNVSTLELGDSALYLCASSGRTGAMNTEAFFGQGTRLTVV.